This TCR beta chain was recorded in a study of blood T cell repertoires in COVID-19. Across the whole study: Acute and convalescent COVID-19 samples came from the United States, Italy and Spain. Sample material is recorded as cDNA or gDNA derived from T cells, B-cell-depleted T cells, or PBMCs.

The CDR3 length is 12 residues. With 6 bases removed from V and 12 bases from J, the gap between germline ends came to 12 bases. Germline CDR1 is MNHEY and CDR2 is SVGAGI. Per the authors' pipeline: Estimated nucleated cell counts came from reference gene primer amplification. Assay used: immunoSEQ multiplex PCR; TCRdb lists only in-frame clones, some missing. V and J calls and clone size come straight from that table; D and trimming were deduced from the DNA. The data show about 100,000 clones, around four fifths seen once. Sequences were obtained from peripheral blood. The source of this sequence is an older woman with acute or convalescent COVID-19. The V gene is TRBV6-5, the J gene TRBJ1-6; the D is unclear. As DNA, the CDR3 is TGTGCCAGCAGAACAGTAGGAGGACCCCTCCACTTT. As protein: CASRTVGGPLHF.